One sample yielded the 30 T cell receptor beta chains listed below, sequenced in a study of T cell responses to AZD1222 COVID-19 vaccine. The data were produced by immunoSEQ multiplex PCR, yet TCRdb's version contains in-frame clones alone and is incomplete. The table has around 150,000 clones, 80% to 95% seen once. The sample was peripheral blood, taken on day 0 of AZD1222 vaccination. These receptors were collected from an adult in good health.

The J gene is TRBJ2-7, the V gene TRBV19, with unresolved D. Germline loops: CDR1 LNHDA, CDR2 SQIVND (reference sequence). Trimming shortened V by 1 base and J by 7 bases, and 17 bases separated the two germline ends. The CDR3 contains 15 residues. The CDR3 loop is CASSIVLTALGEQYF. The CDR3 bases are TGTGCCAGTAGTATAGTCCTGACGGCCTTAGGAGAGCAGTACTTC.

The J gene is TRBJ2-5, the V gene TRBV18, with D perhaps assigned TRBD1 or TRBD2 (6 bases each). CDR1 is KGHSH, CDR2 LQKENI, per germline. This CDR3 is built from 14 residues. The V end lost 4 bases, the J end lost 4 bases, and 13 bases lay between the germline ends. CDR3 region: CASSRAGEAETQYF. CDR3 nucleotides: TGTGCCAGCTCACGGGCAGGGGAGGCAGAGACCCAGTACTTC.

This sequence joins TRBV10-3 and TRBJ2-7, with 8 positions matching TRBD2. The V and J ends lost 7 bases and 2 bases, in that order; junction bases with no gene match: 10. Germline CDR1 ENHRY, CDR2 SYGVKD. The CDR3 contains 15 residues. This CDR3 is CAITMGLGAAYEQYF. CDR3 bases: TGTGCCATCACCATGGGACTAGGAGCGGCCTACGAGCAGTACTTC.

The CDR3 loop reads CASSRTEGGAYEQYF. The DNA of the CDR3 is TGTGCCAGCAGTCGGACGGAGGGCGGGGCCTACGAGCAGTACTTC. The chain recombines TRBV6-6 with TRBJ2-7, with D perhaps TRBD2 (6 bases). Germline CDR1 reads MNHNY; CDR2 reads SVGAGI (reference sequence). V was pared by 5 bases and J by 2 bases, with 16 bases between. The length of the CDR3 is 15 residues.

This chain uses TRBV2 with TRBJ1-1; tentative D call: TRBD1 (6 bases). The germline CDR1 and CDR2 sequences are SNHLY and FYNNEI. The germline V and J ends were trimmed by 6 bases and 7 bases, with 24 bases remaining between them. The CDR3 loop spans 16 amino acids. This CDR3 reads CASRSGSGREGDEAFF. CDR3 sequence (DNA): TGTGCCAGCAGAAGCGGTAGTGGACGGGAGGGGGATGAAGCTTTCTTT.

The CDR3: CAIRPTGLNTEAFF. The CDR3 region has the DNA TGTGCCATCAGGCCGACAGGGTTGAACACTGAAGCTTTCTTT. The chain employs TRBV10-3 and TRBJ1-1, with TRBD1 identical over 7 bases. Germline values: CDR1 ENHRY, CDR2 SYGVKD. The CDR3 runs to 14 residues. Losses at the gene ends were 6 bases for V and 0 bases for J; bases not matched to a gene: 4.

The CDR3 protein is CASSLERAWGVSGNTIYF. The CDR3 coding sequence is TGTGCCAGCAGCTTAGAGAGGGCCTGGGGCGTCTCTGGAAACACCATATATTTT. The chain joins TRBV7-9 to TRBJ1-3; TRBD1 might be the D (5 bases). The germline CDR1 and CDR2 sequences are SEHNR and FQNEAQ (reference sequence). The CDR3 length is 18 residues. V lost 1 base and J lost 0, with 16 bases in between.

For this clone: Distinct nucleotide sequences in the sample also encode this CDR3. The genes are TRBV7-2 and TRBJ2-7; 10 bases align to TRBD1. The junction had 2 bases not matched to a gene; V was cut back by 1 base and J by 2 bases. This CDR3 is 15 amino acids long. Germline V gene data show CDR1 as SGHTA and CDR2 as FQGNSA. The CDR3 coding sequence is TGTGCCAGCAGCTTAGGACAGGGGGCCACCTACGAGCAGTACTTC. Translating it yields CASSLGQGATYEQYF.

The chain uses TRBV19 and TRBJ2-5; either TRBD1 or TRBD2 may fit D (7 bases each). The CDR3 has 14 amino acids. Trimming left V 10 bases short and J 5 bases short, with 20 bases between. CDR1 and CDR2 (germline): LNHDA, SQIVND (reference sequence). CDR3 loop: CATSNRGGWETQYF. The CDR3 coding sequence is TGTGCCACCTCTAACAGGGGAGGGTGGGAGACCCAGTACTTC. Based on the CDR3 plus reference TRBV19 and TRBJ2-5, the full variable domain is DGGITQSPKYLFRKEGQNVTLSCEQNLNHDAMYWYRQDPGQGLRLIYYSQIVNDFQKGDIAEGYSVSREKKESFPLTVTSAQKNPTAFYLCATSNRGGWETQYFGPGTRLLVL.

V is TRBV14 and J is TRBJ2-2; possibly TRBD1 for D (5 bases). The CDR3 extends over 17 amino acids. The V end lost 0 bases, the J end lost 5 bases, and 16 bases lay between the germline ends. Germline V CDR1 and CDR2: SGHDN, FVKESK. The CDR3 bases are TGTGCCAGCAGCCAAGATAGAGGCAGGGCAGGAACCGGGGAGCTGTTTTTT. It is translated as CASSQDRGRAGTGELFF.

The chain is built from TRBV30 and TRBJ2-5; D may be TRBD1 (6 bases). Trimming took 0 bases from V and 5 from J, leaving 13 bases between them. Germline CDR1 and CDR2: GTSNPN and SVGIG (reference sequence). The CDR3 totals 14 residues. The CDR3 nucleotides are TGTGCCTGGAGTGTAGGGGGACCGGGGGAGACCCAGTACTTC. This codes for CAWSVGGPGETQYF. The complete variable domain, with remaining parts taken from reference TRBV30 and TRBJ2-5, reads SQTIHQWPATLVQPVGSPLSLECTVEGTSNPNLYWYRQAAGRGLQLLFYSVGIGQISSEVPQNLSASRPQDRQFILSSKKLLLSDSGFYLCAWSVGGPGETQYFGPGTRLLVL.

The chain combines TRBV5-6 with TRBJ1-5, with TRBD1 as a possible D gene (6 bases). Germline CDR1 reads SGHDT; CDR2 reads YYEEEE. V was clipped by 1 base and J by 2 bases, with 10 bases between them. The CDR3 contains 15 residues. DNA for the CDR3: TGTGCCAGCAGCTTGCAAGGGGGTGGCAATCAGCCCCAGCATTTT. Protein sequence: CASSLQGGGNQPQHF.

V gene TRBV19 combines with J gene TRBJ1-2, with TRBD1 as a possible D gene (5 bases). This CDR3 comprises 17 residues. Germline-derived CDR1 and CDR2 are LNHDA and SQIVND (reference sequence). Trimming removed 6 bases at V and 2 bases at J, with 22 bases between. The CDR3 bases are TGTGCCAGTAGAAAAGGTTGGAGGGAGAGGGGCAACTATGGCTACACCTTC. Amino acid sequence: CASRKGWRERGNYGYTF.

The chain joins TRBV5-6 to TRBJ1-1; D gene ambiguous. The CDR3 sequence is 16 residues long. V was pared by 5 bases and J by 0 bases, with 17 bases between. Germline V lookup: CDR1 SGHDT, CDR2 YYEEEE. Written as DNA, the CDR3 is TGTGCCAGCAGTCCATTCCGCGGAAGTATGAACACTGAAGCTTTCTTT. Translating it yields CASSPFRGSMNTEAFF.

The V gene is TRBV5-1, the J gene TRBJ2-1, with TRBD1 matching over 7 bases. Germline CDR1 SGHRS, CDR2 YFSETQ. V gave up 2 bases and J gave up 4 bases; unmatched junction bases: 9. This CDR3 region has 16 residues. The CDR3 DNA reads TGCGCCAGCAGCTTAGAAGGGGGCGGACCGTACAATGAGCAGTTCTTC. It encodes CASSLEGGGPYNEQFF.

CDR3 amino acids: CASSQVLGGSGYGYTF. As DNA, the CDR3 is TGCGCCAGCAGCCAGGTTCTGGGGGGATCAGGCTATGGCTACACCTTC. The chain has TRBV4-3 and TRBJ1-2; D might be TRBD1 (5 bases). V was trimmed by 3 bases and J by 4 bases, leaving 18 bases between them. The CDR3 is made up of 16 amino acids. Germline CDR1 LGHNA, CDR2 YSLEER.

The V call is TRBV5-1, the J call TRBJ1-3; D remains unclear. Trimming pared 0 bases from V and 1 base from J, leaving 5 bases between. Germline V gene sequence: CDR1 SGHRS, CDR2 YFSETQ. The length of the CDR3 is 14 residues. This chain's CDR3 is CASSLERSGNTIYF. The CDR3 bases are TGCGCCAGCAGCTTGGAGCGTTCTGGAAACACCATATATTTT.

The rearrangement links TRBV6-2 or TRBV6-3 to TRBJ1-6; TRBD1 is a possible D gene (6 bases). The length of the CDR3 is 14 residues. Germline CDR1 is MNHEY and CDR2 is SVGEGT. V was cut by 6 bases and J by 9 bases, with 15 bases left in between. CDR3 in DNA: TGTGCCAGCAGCTTTGACAGAGGGGGTTCACCCCTCCACTTT. Translated: CASSFDRGGSPLHF.

CDR3 loop: CASSLNQKRNMFF. The CDR3 coding sequence is TGTGCCAGCAGCTTAAATCAAAAAAGGAATATGTTTTTT. The chain recombines TRBV7-2 with TRBJ1-4, with D unresolved. Trimming removed 2 bases at V and 15 bases at J, with 16 bases between. The CDR3 is 13 residues long. Looked up from germline, CDR1 is SGHTA and CDR2 is FQGNSA.

The J gene is TRBJ1-2, the V gene TRBV4-2; D might be TRBD1 (5 bases). Germline CDR1 is LGHNA and CDR2 is YNFKEQ. The V gene lost 0 bases and the J gene lost 7 bases, with 21 bases spanning the gap. CDR3 length: 17 amino acids. As DNA, the CDR3 is TGTGCCAGCAGCCAAGATCAAGGGGCAGGTACCTACCGTGGCTACACCTTC. Protein product: CASSQDQGAGTYRGYTF.

This rearrangement joins TRBV2 to TRBJ2-3; TRBD1 might be the D (7 bases). The CDR3 is 16 amino acids. Germline lookup yields CDR1 SNHLY and CDR2 FYNNEI. V lost 6 bases and J lost 3, with 19 bases in between. The CDR3 protein is CASREGASQRTDTQYF. For the CDR3, the DNA is TGTGCCAGCAGGGAGGGGGCCAGTCAAAGGACAGATACGCAGTATTTT. Full variable domain (remainder filled in from reference TRBV2 and TRBJ2-3): EPEVTQTPSHQVTQMGQEVILRCVPISNHLYFYWYRQILGQKVEFLVSFYNNEISEKSEIFDDQFSVERPDGSNFTLKIRSTKLEDSAMYFCASREGASQRTDTQYFGPGTRLTVL.

This clone was detected once. CDR3 sequence: CASRSPLAGGLEQFF. The CDR3, as DNA: TGTGCCAGCAGGTCCCCACTAGCGGGGGGTCTTGAGCAGTTCTTC. V and J are TRBV7-2 and TRBJ2-1, with 12 positions matching TRBD2. After removal of 6 bases from V and 9 bases from J, the junction contained 9 bases not matched to a gene. CDR1 and CDR2 from the germline V gene are SGHTA and FQGNSA. There are 15 residues in the CDR3.

V is TRBV19 and J is TRBJ1-1; TRBD1 matches 9 bases. Trimming took 5 bases from V and 8 from J; bases not matched to a gene: 12. The CDR3 is 15 residues long. From germline, CDR1 is LNHDA and CDR2 SQIVND (reference sequence). CDR3 in DNA: TGTGCCAGTAGTCCCCTGACAGGGGGGCCCACGGAAGCTTTCTTT. Residues: CASSPLTGGPTEAFF. The variable domain in full, completed from reference TRBV19 and TRBJ1-1, reads DGGITQSPKYLFRKEGQNVTLSCEQNLNHDAMYWYRQDPGQGLRLIYYSQIVNDFQKGDIAEGYSVSREKKESFPLTVTSAQKNPTAFYLCASSPLTGGPTEAFFGQGTRLTVV.

The CDR3 sequence: CASSYGPGGPAGELFF. CDR3 bases: TGTGCCAGCAGTTACGGGCCGGGGGGGCCCGCCGGGGAGCTGTTTTTT. The J gene is TRBJ2-2, the V gene TRBV6-5; TRBD2 matches 8 bases. Germline V CDR1 and CDR2: MNHEY, SVGAGI. This CDR3 region has 16 residues. The V and J ends lost 2 bases and 6 bases, in that order; junction bases with no gene match: 8.

J is TRBJ2-1 and V is TRBV30, with D maybe TRBD2 (5 bases). Germline CDR1 and CDR2: GTSNPN and SVGIG (reference sequence). V lost 3 bases to trimming and J lost 5 bases, with 11 bases between them. This CDR3 is built from 13 residues. CDR3 in amino acids: CAWSRGLDNEQFF. The CDR3 DNA reads as TGTGCCTGGAGCCGCGGGCTTGACAATGAGCAGTTCTTC. Full variable domain (missing parts from reference TRBV30 and TRBJ2-1): SQTIHQWPATLVQPVGSPLSLECTVEGTSNPNLYWYRQAAGRGLQLLFYSVGIGQISSEVPQNLSASRPQDRQFILSSKKLLLSDSGFYLCAWSRGLDNEQFFGPGTRLTVL.

The gene calls are TRBV6-5 and TRBJ1-4; 7 bases agree with TRBD1. The J segment lost 6 bases and the V segment lost 10 bases, leaving 8 bases of the junction unmatched. Germline loops: CDR1 MNHEY, CDR2 SVGAGI. CDR3 length equals 13 residues. In DNA, the CDR3 is TGTGCCACCACCAACAGGGGAGATGAAAAACTGTTTTTT. As protein: CATTNRGDEKLFF.

The V and J genes are TRBV2 and TRBJ1-2; the D gene is possibly TRBD1 (5 bases). Trimming pared 4 bases from V and 7 bases from J, leaving 16 bases between. The CDR3 contains 14 residues. Germline CDR1 reads SNHLY; CDR2 reads FYNNEI. The DNA for the CDR3 is TGTGCCAGCAGTGTCAAGCAGGGTGAGGCTGGCTACACCTTC. This translates into CASSVKQGEAGYTF. The full variable domain, its missing parts supplied by reference TRBV2 and TRBJ1-2, is EPEVTQTPSHQVTQMGQEVILRCVPISNHLYFYWYRQILGQKVEFLVSFYNNEISEKSEIFDDQFSVERPDGSNFTLKIRSTKLEDSAMYFCASSVKQGEAGYTFGSGTRLTVV.

This rearrangement joins TRBV6-2 or TRBV6-3 to TRBJ1-5; TRBD1 matches 9 bases. The CDR3 loop spans 15 amino acids. The ends lost 6 bases at V and 5 bases at J; junction bases unmatched: 8. Germline CDR1 reads MNHEY; CDR2 reads SVGEGT. The CDR3 here is CASSLQGASDQPQHF. The CDR3 DNA reads TGTGCCAGCAGCCTACAGGGGGCCTCGGATCAGCCCCAGCATTTT.

The rearrangement joins TRBV7-2 to TRBJ1-6; no firm D call. Trimming took off 3 bases at V and 12 bases at J, with 9 bases between the two ends. The CDR3 loop spans 12 amino acids. CDR1 is SGHTA and CDR2 is FQGNSA in the germline V gene. CDR3 region: CASSFWRQPLHF. The CDR3 bases are TGTGCCAGCAGCTTTTGGAGACAACCCCTCCACTTT.

This clone was seen a single time. The J gene is TRBJ1-3, the V gene TRBV3-1 (or the pseudogene TRBV3-2); tentatively, D is TRBD1 (5 bases). Germline assignment: CDR1 LGHDT and CDR2 YNNKEL (reference sequence). This CDR3 is 17 amino acids long. With 1 base removed from V and 2 bases from J, the gap between germline ends came to 15 bases. For the CDR3, the DNA is TGTGCCAGCAGCCAAGGGCCCAGTGGGGGAACTGGAAACACCATATATTTT. It yields the protein CASSQGPSGGTGNTIYF.